These T cell receptor beta chains were read from a single sample in a study of T cells expressing NK-cell markers. TCRdb re-called the 5' RACE reads and gives one entry per CDR3 protein, without DNA. In total, the table holds about 260,000 distinct CDR3 sequences. Material: blood T cells: a sorted CD56 or NKG2C T cell subset, CD4+ or CD8+ T cells, or bulk PBMC T cells (not recorded which). Receptors originate from a man aged 18 to 30 in good health. The CDR3 runs from the conserved cysteine through the conserved F or W.

v_call: TRBV29-1
j_call: TRBJ2-2
cdr3_aa: CSGLAGAGGELFF

v_call: TRBV12-3/TRBV12-4
j_call: TRBJ1-5
cdr3_aa: CASSLALGQGSNQPQHF

v_call: TRBV29-1
j_call: TRBJ2-4
cdr3_aa: CSVGQLAKNIQYF

v_call: TRBV25-1
j_call: TRBJ1-6
cdr3_aa: CASSVGNHNSPLHF

v_call: TRBV14
j_call: TRBJ2-7
cdr3_aa: CASSQELSGTYEQYF

v_call: TRBV12-3/TRBV12-4
j_call: TRBJ1-6
cdr3_aa: CASSTGISPLHF

v_call: TRBV6-5
j_call: TRBJ1-2
cdr3_aa: CASSYGQNYGYTF

v_call: TRBV6-5
j_call: TRBJ1-2
cdr3_aa: CASSYSTGGYGYTF

v_call: TRBV18
j_call: TRBJ2-7
cdr3_aa: CASSPHRDYEQYF

v_call: TRBV12-3/TRBV12-4
j_call: TRBJ1-1
cdr3_aa: CASSLRGAGTEAFF

v_call: TRBV10-3
j_call: TRBJ2-3
cdr3_aa: CASLAWSGDTQYF

v_call: TRBV4-2
j_call: TRBJ1-5
cdr3_aa: CASSHEGTGSNQPQHF

v_call: TRBV20-1
j_call: TRBJ2-3
cdr3_aa: CSAGDLRRSDTQYF

v_call: TRBV7-2
j_call: TRBJ2-2
cdr3_aa: CASGVLVNTGELFF

v_call: TRBV5-1
j_call: TRBJ2-2
cdr3_aa: CASSPAGGPTGELFF

v_call: TRBV6-2/TRBV6-3
j_call: TRBJ2-1
cdr3_aa: CASSHSYEQFF

v_call: TRBV6-5
j_call: TRBJ1-3
cdr3_aa: CASSYSRLILGGNTIYF

v_call: TRBV6-5
j_call: TRBJ2-2
cdr3_aa: CASSYSRPSGSFTGELFF

v_call: TRBV4-2
j_call: TRBJ2-7
cdr3_aa: CASRSRDKSYEQYF

v_call: TRBV28
j_call: TRBJ2-5
cdr3_aa: CASKGPGGIDF

v_call: TRBV6-5
j_call: TRBJ2-5
cdr3_aa: CASSYTGGAPQETQYF

v_call: TRBV4-2
j_call: TRBJ2-2
cdr3_aa: CASSQVSGGELFF

v_call: TRBV12-3/TRBV12-4
j_call: TRBJ1-1
cdr3_aa: CASTPAGRNTEAFF

v_call: TRBV6-2/TRBV6-3
j_call: TRBJ2-5
cdr3_aa: CASTAPGLQYF

v_call: TRBV28
j_call: TRBJ1-5
cdr3_aa: CASSDRVNQPQHF

v_call: TRBV19
j_call: TRBJ1-1
cdr3_aa: CASSTINRGGTEAFF

v_call: TRBV29-1
j_call: TRBJ2-1
cdr3_aa: CSVEGNRLTSSYNEQFF

v_call: TRBV12-3/TRBV12-4
j_call: TRBJ2-2
cdr3_aa: CASSRLAGGLNTGELFF